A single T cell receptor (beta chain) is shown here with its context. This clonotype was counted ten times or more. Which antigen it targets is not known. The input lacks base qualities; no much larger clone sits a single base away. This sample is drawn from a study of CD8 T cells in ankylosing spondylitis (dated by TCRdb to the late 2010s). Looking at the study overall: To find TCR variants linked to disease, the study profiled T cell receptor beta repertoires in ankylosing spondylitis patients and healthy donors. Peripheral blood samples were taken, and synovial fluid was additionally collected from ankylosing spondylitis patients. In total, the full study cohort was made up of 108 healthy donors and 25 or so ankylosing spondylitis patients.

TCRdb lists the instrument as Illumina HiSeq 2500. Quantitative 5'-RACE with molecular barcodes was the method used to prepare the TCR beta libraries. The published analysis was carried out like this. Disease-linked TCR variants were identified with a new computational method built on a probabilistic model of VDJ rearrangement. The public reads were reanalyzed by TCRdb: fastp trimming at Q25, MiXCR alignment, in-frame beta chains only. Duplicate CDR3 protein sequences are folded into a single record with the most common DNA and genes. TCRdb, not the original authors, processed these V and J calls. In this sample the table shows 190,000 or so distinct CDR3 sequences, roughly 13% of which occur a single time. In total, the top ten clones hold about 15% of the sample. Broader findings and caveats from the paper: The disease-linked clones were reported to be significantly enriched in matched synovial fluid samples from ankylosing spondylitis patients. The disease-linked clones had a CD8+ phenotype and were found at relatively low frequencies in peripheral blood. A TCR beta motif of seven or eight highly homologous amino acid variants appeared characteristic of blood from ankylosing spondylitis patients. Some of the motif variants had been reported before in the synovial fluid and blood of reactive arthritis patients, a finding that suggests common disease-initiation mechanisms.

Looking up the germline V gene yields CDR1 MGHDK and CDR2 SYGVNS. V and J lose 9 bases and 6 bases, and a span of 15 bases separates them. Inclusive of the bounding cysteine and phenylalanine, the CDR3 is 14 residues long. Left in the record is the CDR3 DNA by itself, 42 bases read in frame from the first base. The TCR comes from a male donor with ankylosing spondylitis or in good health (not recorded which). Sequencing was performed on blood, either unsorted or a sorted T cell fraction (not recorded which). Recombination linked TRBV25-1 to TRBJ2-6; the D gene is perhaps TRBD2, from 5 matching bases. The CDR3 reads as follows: CARASGLTANVLTF. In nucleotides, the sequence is TGTGCCAGGGCGTCGGGATTGACGGCCAACGTCCTGACTTTC.